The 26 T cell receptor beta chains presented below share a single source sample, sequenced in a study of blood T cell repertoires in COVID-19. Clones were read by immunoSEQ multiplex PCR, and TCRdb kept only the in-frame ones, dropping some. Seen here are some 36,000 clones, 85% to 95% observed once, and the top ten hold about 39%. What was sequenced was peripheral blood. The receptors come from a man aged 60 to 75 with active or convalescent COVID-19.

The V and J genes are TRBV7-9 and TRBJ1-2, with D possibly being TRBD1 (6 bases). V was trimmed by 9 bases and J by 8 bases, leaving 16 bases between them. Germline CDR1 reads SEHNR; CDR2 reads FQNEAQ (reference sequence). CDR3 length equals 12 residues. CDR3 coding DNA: TGTGCCAGGGGGGCCCTGGAATCAGGCTACACCTTC. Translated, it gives CARGALESGYTF.

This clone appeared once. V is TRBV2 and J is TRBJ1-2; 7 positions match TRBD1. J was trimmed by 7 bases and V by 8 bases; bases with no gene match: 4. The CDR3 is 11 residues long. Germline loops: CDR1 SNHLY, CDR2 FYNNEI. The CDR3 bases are TGTGCCAGCCTGAACAGGGGTGGCTACACCTTC. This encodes CASLNRGGYTF.

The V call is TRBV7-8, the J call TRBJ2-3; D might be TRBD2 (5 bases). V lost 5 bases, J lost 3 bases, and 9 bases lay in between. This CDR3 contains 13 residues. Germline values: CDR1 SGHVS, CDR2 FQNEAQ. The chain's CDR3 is CASSPGSTDTQYF. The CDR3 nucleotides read TGTGCCAGCAGCCCGGGGAGTACAGATACGCAGTATTTT.

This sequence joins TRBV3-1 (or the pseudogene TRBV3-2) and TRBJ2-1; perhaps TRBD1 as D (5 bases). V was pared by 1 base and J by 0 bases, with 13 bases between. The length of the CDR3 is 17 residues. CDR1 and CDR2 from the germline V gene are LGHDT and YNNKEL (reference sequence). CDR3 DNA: TGTGCCAGCAGCCAAGGGGTTATGGACATCTCCTACAATGAGCAGTTCTTC. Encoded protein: CASSQGVMDISYNEQFF.

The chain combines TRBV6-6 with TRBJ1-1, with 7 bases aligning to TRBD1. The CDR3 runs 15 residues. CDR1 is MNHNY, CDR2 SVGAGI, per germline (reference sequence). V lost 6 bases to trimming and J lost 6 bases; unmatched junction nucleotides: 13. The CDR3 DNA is TGTGCCAGCAGACCTGTCACAGGGGAAGGGGCTGAAGCTTTCTTT. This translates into CASRPVTGEGAEAFF.

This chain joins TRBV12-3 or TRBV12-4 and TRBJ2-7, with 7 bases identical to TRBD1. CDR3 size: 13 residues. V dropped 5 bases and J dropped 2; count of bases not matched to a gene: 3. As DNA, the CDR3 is TGTGCCAGCAGTCCCGGGACAGCCTACGAGCAGTACTTC. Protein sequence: CASSPGTAYEQYF.

The CDR3 nucleotides read TGTGCCAGCAGTTACGAGGGCGGGAGAGGAAACAATGAGCAGTTCTTC. This gives the protein CASSYEGGRGNNEQFF. The chain is built from TRBV6-6 and TRBJ2-1; 7 bases agree with TRBD2. Germline V lookup: CDR1 MNHNY, CDR2 SVGAGI (reference sequence). The CDR3 length is 16 residues. With V trimmed by 2 bases and J by 5 bases, 9 bases remained unmatched.

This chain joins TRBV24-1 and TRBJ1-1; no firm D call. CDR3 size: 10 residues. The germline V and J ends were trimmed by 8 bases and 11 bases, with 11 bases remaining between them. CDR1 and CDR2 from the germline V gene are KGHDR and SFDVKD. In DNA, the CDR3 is TGTGCCACCACCATAACCAGGGCTTTCTTT. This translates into CATTITRAFF.

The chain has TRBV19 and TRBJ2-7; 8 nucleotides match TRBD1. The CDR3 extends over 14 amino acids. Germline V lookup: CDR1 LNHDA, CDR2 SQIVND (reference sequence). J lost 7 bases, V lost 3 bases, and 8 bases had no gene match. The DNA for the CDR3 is TGTGCCAGTAGTATTCAGGGGGCCCCCGAGGAGCAGTACTTC. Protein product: CASSIQGAPEEQYF.

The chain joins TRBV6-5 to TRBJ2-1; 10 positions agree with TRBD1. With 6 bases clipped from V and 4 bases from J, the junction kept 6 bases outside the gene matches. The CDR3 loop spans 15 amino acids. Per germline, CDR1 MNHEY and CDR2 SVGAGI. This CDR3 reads CASSSGTGVYNEQFF. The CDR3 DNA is TGTGCCAGCAGCTCCGGGACAGGGGTTTACAATGAGCAGTTCTTC.

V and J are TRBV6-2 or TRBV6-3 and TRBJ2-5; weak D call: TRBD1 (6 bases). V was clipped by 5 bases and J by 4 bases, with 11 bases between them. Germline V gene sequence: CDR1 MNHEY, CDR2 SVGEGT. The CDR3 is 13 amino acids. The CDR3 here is CASSAGTTETQYF. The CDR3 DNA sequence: TGTGCCAGCAGTGCCGGGACAACAGAGACCCAGTACTTC.

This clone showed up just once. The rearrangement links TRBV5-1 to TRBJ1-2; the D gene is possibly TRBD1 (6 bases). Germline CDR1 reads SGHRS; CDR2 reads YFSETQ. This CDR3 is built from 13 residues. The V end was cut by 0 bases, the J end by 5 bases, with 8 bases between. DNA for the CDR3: TGCGCCAGCAGCTTGGTGCAGGGGTATGGCTACACCTTC. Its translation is CASSLVQGYGYTF.

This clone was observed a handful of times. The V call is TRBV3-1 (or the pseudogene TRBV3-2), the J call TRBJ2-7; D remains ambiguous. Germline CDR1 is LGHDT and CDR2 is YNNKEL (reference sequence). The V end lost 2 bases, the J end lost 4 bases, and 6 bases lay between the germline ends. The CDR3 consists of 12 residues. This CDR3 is CASSQSQYEQYF. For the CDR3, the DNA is TGTGCCAGCAGCCAATCTCAGTACGAGCAGTACTTC.

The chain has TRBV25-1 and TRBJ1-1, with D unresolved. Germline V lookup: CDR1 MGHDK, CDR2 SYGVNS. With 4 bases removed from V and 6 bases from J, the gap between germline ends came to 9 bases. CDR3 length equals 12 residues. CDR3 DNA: TGTGCCAGCAGTGGAAGGAGTCCTGAAGCTTTCTTT. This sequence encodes CASSGRSPEAFF.

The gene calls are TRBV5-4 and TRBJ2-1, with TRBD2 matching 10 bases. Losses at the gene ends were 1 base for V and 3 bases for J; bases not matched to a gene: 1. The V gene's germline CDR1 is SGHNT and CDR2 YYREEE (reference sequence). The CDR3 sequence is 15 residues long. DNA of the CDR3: TGTGCCAGCAGCTTGACTAGCGGGGTCTACAATGAGCAGTTCTTC. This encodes CASSLTSGVYNEQFF.

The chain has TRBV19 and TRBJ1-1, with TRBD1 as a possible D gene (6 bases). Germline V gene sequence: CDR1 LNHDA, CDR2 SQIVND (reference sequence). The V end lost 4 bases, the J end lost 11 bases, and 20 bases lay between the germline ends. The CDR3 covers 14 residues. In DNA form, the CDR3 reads TGTGCCAGTAGTACCTATGAGCGGGGGGCTGGGGCTTTCTTT. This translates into CASSTYERGAGAFF. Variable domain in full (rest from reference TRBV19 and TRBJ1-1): DGGITQSPKYLFRKEGQNVTLSCEQNLNHDAMYWYRQDPGQGLRLIYYSQIVNDFQKGDIAEGYSVSREKKESFPLTVTSAQKNPTAFYLCASSTYERGAGAFFGQGTRLTVV.

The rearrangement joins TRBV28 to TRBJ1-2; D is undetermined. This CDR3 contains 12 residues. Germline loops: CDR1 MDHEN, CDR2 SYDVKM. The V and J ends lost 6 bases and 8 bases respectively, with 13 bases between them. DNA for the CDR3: TGTGCCAGCAGATCCCCCCTGAGGGGCTACACCTTC. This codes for CASRSPLRGYTF.

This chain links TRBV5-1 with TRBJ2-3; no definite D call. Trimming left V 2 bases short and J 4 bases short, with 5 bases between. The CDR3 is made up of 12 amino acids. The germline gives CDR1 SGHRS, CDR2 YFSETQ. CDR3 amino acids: CASSFVPDTQYF. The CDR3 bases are TGCGCCAGCAGCTTCGTCCCAGATACGCAGTATTTT.

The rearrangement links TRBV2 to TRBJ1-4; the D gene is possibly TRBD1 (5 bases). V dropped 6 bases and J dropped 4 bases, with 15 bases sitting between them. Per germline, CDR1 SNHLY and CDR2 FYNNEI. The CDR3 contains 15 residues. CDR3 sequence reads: CASRLDSNRNEKLFF. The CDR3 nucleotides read TGTGCCAGCAGACTCGACAGTAACCGTAATGAAAAACTGTTTTTT.

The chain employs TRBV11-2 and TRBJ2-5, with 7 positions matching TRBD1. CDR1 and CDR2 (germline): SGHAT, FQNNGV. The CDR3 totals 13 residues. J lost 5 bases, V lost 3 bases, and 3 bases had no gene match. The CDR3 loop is CASSFTGDETQYF. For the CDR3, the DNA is TGTGCCAGCAGCTTCACAGGGGACGAGACCCAGTACTTC.

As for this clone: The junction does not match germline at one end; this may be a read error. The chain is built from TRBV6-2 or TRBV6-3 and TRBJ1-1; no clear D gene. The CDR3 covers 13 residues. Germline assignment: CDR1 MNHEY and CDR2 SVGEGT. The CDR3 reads CASSYSAGTETFF. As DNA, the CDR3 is TGTGCCAGCAGTTACTCGGCGGGAACTGAAACTTTCTTT.

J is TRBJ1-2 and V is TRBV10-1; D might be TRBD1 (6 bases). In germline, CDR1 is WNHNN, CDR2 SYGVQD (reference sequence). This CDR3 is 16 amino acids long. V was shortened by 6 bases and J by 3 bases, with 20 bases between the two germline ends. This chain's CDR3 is CASSQGWGLGDYGYTF. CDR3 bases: TGCGCCAGCAGCCAAGGTTGGGGGCTAGGGGACTATGGCTACACCTTC.

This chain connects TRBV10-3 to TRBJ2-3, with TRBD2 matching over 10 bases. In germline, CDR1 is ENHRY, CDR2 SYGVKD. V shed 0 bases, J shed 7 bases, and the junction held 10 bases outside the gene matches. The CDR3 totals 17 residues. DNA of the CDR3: TGTGCCATCAGTGAGTCGGAAGCTAGCGGGAGATCGAATACGCAGTATTTT. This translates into CAISESEASGRSNTQYF.

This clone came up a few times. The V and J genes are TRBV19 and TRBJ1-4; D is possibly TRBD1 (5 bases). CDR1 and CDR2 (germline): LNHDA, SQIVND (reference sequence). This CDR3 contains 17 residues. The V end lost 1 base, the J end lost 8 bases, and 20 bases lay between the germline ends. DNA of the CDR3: TGTGCCAGTAGTATAGGCCTATTCGCCAGGGTTGAAGAAAAACTGTTTTTT. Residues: CASSIGLFARVEEKLFF.

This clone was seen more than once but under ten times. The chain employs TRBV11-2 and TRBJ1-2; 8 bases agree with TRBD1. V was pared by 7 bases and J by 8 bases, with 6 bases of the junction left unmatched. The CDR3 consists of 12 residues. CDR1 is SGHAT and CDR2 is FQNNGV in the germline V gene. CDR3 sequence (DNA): TGTGCCAGCACCCAGGGGGCGCGAGGCTACACCTTC. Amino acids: CASTQGARGYTF.

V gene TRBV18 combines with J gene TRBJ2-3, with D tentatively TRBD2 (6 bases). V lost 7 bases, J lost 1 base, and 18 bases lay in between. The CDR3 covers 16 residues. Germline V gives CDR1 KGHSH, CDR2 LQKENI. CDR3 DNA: TGTGCCAGCTATCCGGGGCTAGCGCAACGCACAGATACGCAGTATTTT. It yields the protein CASYPGLAQRTDTQYF.